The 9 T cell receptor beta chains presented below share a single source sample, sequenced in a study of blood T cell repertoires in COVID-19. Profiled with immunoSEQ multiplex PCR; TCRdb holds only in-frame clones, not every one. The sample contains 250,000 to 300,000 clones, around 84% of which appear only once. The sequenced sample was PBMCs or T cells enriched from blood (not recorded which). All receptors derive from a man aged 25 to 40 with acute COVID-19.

CDR3 in amino acids: CASSIVKNTGELFF. CDR3 bases: TGTGCCAGTAGTATAGTTAAGAACACCGGGGAGCTGTTTTTT. The rearrangement joins TRBV19 to TRBJ2-2; D is uncertain. Trimming removed 1 base at V and 1 base at J, with 4 bases between. From germline, CDR1 is LNHDA and CDR2 SQIVND (reference sequence). The CDR3 totals 14 residues.

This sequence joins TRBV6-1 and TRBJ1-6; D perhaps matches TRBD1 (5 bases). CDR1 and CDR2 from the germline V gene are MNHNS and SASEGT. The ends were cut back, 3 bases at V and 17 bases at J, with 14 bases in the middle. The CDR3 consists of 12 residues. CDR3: CASSDAGPAFHF. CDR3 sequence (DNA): TGTGCCAGCAGTGATGCGGGACCGGCCTTCCACTTT.

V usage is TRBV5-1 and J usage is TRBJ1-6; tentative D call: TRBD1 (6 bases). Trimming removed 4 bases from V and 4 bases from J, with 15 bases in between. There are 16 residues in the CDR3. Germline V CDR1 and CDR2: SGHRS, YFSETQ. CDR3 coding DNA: TGCGCCAGCAGCGCCGACAGGAAGAAATATAATTCACCCCTCCACTTT. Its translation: CASSADRKKYNSPLHF.

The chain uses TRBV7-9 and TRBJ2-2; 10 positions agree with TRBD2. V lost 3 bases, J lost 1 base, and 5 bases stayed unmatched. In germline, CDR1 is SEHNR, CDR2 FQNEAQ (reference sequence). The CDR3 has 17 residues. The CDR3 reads CASSFGLAEKNTGELFF. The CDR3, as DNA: TGTGCCAGCAGCTTCGGACTAGCGGAGAAGAACACCGGGGAGCTGTTTTTT.

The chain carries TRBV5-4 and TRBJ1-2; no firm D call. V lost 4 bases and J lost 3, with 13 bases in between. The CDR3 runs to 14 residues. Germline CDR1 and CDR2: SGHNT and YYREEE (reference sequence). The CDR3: CASSPQVPDYGYTF. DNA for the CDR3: TGTGCCAGCAGCCCGCAAGTCCCGGACTATGGCTACACCTTC.

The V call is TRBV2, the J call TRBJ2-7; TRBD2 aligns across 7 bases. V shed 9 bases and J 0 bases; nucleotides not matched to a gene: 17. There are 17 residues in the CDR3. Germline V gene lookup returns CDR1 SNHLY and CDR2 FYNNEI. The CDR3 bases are TGTGCCAGTTCTCTTGGAGGGAGCGGGGTTAGCTCCTACGAGCAGTACGTC. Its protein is CASSLGGSGVSSYEQYV.

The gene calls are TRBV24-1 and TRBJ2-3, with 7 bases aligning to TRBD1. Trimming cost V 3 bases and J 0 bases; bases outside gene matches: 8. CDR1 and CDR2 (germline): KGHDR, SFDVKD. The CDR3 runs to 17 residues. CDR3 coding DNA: TGTGCCACCAGTGATGACACAGGGGCGCAGAGCACAGATACGCAGTATTTT. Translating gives CATSDDTGAQSTDTQYF.

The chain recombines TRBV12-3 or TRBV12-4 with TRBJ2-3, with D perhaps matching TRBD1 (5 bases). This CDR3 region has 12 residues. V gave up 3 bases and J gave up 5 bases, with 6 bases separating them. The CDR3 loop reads CASSFRVDTQYF. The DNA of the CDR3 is TGTGCCAGCAGTTTCAGGGTAGATACGCAGTATTTT.

The CDR3, as DNA: TGTGCCAGCAGTGGAGCTCAGGGACGGGAGGGCTATGGCTACACCTTC. It codes for CASSGAQGREGYGYTF. This chain links TRBV6-1 with TRBJ1-2; tentative D call: TRBD1 (5 bases). Germline values: CDR1 MNHNS, CDR2 SASEGT. This CDR3 comprises 16 residues. The V end lost 4 bases, the J end lost 4 bases, and 19 bases lay between the germline ends.